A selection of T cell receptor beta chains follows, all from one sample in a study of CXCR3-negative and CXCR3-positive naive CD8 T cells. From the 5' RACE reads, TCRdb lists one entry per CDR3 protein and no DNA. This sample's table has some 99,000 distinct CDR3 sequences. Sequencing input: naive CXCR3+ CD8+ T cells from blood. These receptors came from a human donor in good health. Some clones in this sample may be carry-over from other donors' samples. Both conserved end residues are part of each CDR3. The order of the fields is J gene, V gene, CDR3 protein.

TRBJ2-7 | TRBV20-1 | CSARDFPGQGAAYEQYF
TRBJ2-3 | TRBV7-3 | CASSSSLRDTQYF
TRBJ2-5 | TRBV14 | CASSQDVGTSMAQYF
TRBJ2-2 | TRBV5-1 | CASSLEPSGGNTGELFF
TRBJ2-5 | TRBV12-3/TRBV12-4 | CASSLWGVEIQYF
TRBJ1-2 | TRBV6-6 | CASSYSTGAYGYTF
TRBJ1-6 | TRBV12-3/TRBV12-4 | CASSSAGTASSPLHF
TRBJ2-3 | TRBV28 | CASSYEIGQADTQYF
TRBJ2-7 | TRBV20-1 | CSADSPGQSYEQYF
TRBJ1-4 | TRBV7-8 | CASSNGQGGANEKLFF
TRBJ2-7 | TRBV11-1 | CASSLMGGGAYEQYF
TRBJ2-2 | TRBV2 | CASSEGSDLNTGELFF
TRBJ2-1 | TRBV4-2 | CASSQDPSGGPEQFF
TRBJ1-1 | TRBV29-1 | CSPTGPGEAFF
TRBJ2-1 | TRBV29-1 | CSVEGYSGEYNEQFF
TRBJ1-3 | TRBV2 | CASTEGPGRNTIYF
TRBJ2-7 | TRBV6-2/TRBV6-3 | CASSPLQGRYEQYF
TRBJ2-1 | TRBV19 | CASTIGLEQFF
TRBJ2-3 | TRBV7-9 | CASSWPGGRDYTDTQYF
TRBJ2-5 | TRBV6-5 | CASNPLAGGLQETQYF
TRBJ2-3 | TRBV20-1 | CSARLGPAREDTQYF
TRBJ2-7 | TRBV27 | CASSLGGGTVYEQYF
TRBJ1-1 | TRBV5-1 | CASSLVPGQTIMNTEAFF
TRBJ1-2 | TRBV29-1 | CSVVTGTGSPPDYGYTF
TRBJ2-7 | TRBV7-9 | CASSLFWGSSSYEQYF
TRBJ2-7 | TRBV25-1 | CASSTSGTGTYEQYF
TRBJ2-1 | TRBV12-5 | CASGSGYNEQFF
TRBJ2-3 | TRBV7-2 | CASSSFWGRGDTDTQYF
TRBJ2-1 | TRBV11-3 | CASSFLVGGVSYNEQFF
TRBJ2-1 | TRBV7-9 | CASSSLGNEQFF
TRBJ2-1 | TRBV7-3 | CASSLERGGAEEQFF
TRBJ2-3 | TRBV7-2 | CASSPAGDGTDTQYF
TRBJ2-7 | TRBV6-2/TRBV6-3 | CASSYGHPTGQYEQYF
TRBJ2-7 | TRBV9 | CASSVGWGREQYF
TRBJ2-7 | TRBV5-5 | CASSLDSVAGVYEQYF
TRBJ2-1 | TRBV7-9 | CASSLFSGGVYNEQFF
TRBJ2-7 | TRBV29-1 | CSVEDSDLHTRYEQYF
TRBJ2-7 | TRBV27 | CATSPGGSYEQYF
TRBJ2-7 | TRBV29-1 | CSVQTGMTYEQYF
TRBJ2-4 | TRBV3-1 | CASSGSGGAAKNIQYF
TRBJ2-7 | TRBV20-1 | CSAPISDYPATCEQYF
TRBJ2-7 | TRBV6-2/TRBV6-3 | CASSYSIAGGTYEQYF
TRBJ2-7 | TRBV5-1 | CASSLGQGQEQYF
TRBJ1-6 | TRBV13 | CASSFDTYNSPLHF
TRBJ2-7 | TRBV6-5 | CASSYDRFDYEQYF
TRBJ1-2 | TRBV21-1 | CASSKVRGRIPYYGYTF
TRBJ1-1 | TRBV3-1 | CASSQAGTGSTEAFF
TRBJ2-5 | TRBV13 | CASSNRDRGPQETQYF
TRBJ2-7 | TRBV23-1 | CARDRGCEQYF
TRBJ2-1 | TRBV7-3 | CASSFGTGEADANLFF
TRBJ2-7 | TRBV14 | CASSQETYEQYF
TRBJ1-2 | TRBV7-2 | CASTFWKGGQDYGYTF
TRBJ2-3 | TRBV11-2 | CASSLSLEEAGTDTQYF